The rows below give T cell receptor beta chains drawn from one sample of a study of tumor and adjacent non-tumor tissue in lung cancer. TCRdb fed the multiplex PCR reads into MiXCR, producing one record per CDR3 protein. Here the sample spans about 110,000 distinct CDR3 sequences, about 87% being singletons. What was sequenced was lung tumor tissue. Receptors originate from a man aged 70 or older with non-small cell lung cancer. Each CDR3 is given with its conserved first and last residue. A D gene is named only where the DNA matches it firmly. Not every row has a clone size; where given, it reads once, few, many or a size class.

D gene: .
clone size: .
J gene: TRBJ2-1
V gene: TRBV11-1
CDR3 protein: CASSPRPGHGPHEQFF
CDR3 DNA: TGTGCAAGCAGTCCCCGGCCGGGACATGGGCCACATGAGCAGTTCTTC

D gene: TRBD2
clone size: .
J gene: TRBJ2-7
V gene: TRBV29-1
CDR3 protein: CSVDGLAGAYEHYF
CDR3 DNA: TGCAGTGTTGACGGATTAGCGGGGGCCTACGAGCATTACTTC

D gene: TRBD1
clone size: .
J gene: TRBJ1-5
V gene: TRBV20-1
CDR3 protein: CSARDTGGGGQPQHF
CDR3 DNA: TGCAGTGCTAGAGATACTGGAGGGGGCGGTCAGCCCCAGCATTTC

D gene: TRBD1
clone size: .
J gene: TRBJ1-5
V gene: TRBV5-6
CDR3 protein: CAGSLSTGQGSNRPQHF
CDR3 DNA: TGTGCCGGCAGCTTGTCGACCGGACAGGGAAGCAATCGGCCCCAACATTTT

D gene: .
clone size: .
J gene: TRBJ1-2
V gene: TRBV20-1
CDR3 protein: CSAKGCGYTF
CDR3 DNA: TGCAGCGCCAAAGGATGTGGCTACACCTTC

D gene: .
clone size: many
J gene: TRBJ2-7
V gene: TRBV6-5
CDR3 protein: CATQQSSYEQYF
CDR3 DNA: TGTGCCACCCAACAGAGCTCCTACGAGCAGTACTTC

D gene: .
clone size: .
J gene: TRBJ1-3
V gene: TRBV20-1
CDR3 protein: CSARDRIGGEKNTIHF
CDR3 DNA: TGCAGTGCTAGAGATCGGATAGGGGGGGAGAAAAACACCATACATTTT

D gene: TRBD2
clone size: .
J gene: TRBJ2-5
V gene: TRBV5-1
CDR3 protein: CASSPWSGRVQETQYF
CDR3 DNA: TGCGCCAGCAGCCCTTGGAGCGGGAGGGTACAAGAGACCCAGTACTTC

D gene: TRBD2
clone size: .
J gene: TRBJ2-1
V gene: TRBV4-3
CDR3 protein: CASSQLTTSGTSDVYNEQFF
CDR3 DNA: TGCGCCAGCAGTCAATTGACAACTTCCGGGACTAGCGACGTCTACAATGAGCAGTTCTTC

D gene: .
clone size: .
J gene: TRBJ2-7
V gene: TRBV20-1
CDR3 protein: CSVREGLTGIYEHYF
CDR3 DNA: TGCAGTGTTAGAGAAGGACTAACGGGGATCTACGAGCATTACTTC

D gene: .
clone size: .
J gene: TRBJ1-1
V gene: TRBV6-1
CDR3 protein: CASTEGRRHTEALF
CDR3 DNA: TGTGCAAGCACTGAAGGTCGGCGGCACACTGAAGCTTTATTT

D gene: .
clone size: .
J gene: TRBJ1-2
V gene: TRBV5-5
CDR3 protein: CPSNLGTRDLYGYTF
CDR3 DNA: TGTCCCAGCAACTTAGGGACCCGCGACCTCTATGGCTACACCTTC

D gene: TRBD2
clone size: .
J gene: TRBJ2-3
V gene: TRBV13
CDR3 protein: CASSKGTSGNTDMQYF
CDR3 DNA: TGTGCCAGCAGCAAAGGGACTAGCGGGAACACAGATATGCAGTATTTT

D gene: .
clone size: .
J gene: TRBJ2-5
V gene: TRBV4-3
CDR3 protein: CASSRAGRVGQETQYF
CDR3 DNA: TGCGCCAGTAGCCGAGCCGGAAGGGTGGGACAAGAGACCCAGTACTTC

D gene: .
clone size: .
J gene: TRBJ2-3
V gene: TRBV29-1
CDR3 protein: CSVDRACSSDTQYF
CDR3 DNA: TGCAGCGTTGATAGAGCGTGTAGCTCAGATACGCAGTATTTT

D gene: .
clone size: .
J gene: TRBJ1-2
V gene: TRBV10-2
CDR3 protein: CASSEFIEGGYTF
CDR3 DNA: TGCGCCAGCAGTGAGTTTATAGAGGGTGGATACACCTTC

D gene: TRBD2
clone size: once
J gene: TRBJ2-7
V gene: TRBV4-2
CDR3 protein: CTSSRVALAGDEQYF
CDR3 DNA: TGTACCAGCAGCCGAGTTGCCCTAGCGGGGGACGAGCAGTACTTC

D gene: .
clone size: .
J gene: TRBJ2-1
V gene: TRBV20-1
CDR3 protein: CSASRPPGLGDEQFF
CDR3 DNA: TGCAGTGCTAGTCGACCTCCGGGATTAGGGGATGAGCAGTTCTTC

D gene: .
clone size: .
J gene: TRBJ2-5
V gene: TRBV10-3
CDR3 protein: CAITENSQETQYF
CDR3 DNA: TGTGCCATCACTGAAAACAGCCAAGAGACCCAATACTTC

D gene: .
clone size: .
J gene: TRBJ1-4
V gene: TRBV29-1
CDR3 protein: CRVDYNEKLFF
CDR3 DNA: TGCAGAGTGGACTATAATGAAAAACTGTTTTTT

D gene: .
clone size: .
J gene: TRBJ1-3
V gene: TRBV12-3/TRBV12-4
CDR3 protein: CASSAVSPGGNTIYF
CDR3 DNA: TGTGCCAGCAGCGCGGTCAGTCCGGGGGGAAACACCATATATTTT

D gene: TRBD2
clone size: .
J gene: TRBJ2-7
V gene: TRBV12-3/TRBV12-4
CDR3 protein: CASRTSGGAIYEQHF
CDR3 DNA: TGTGCCAGCAGGACGAGCGGGGGGGCCATCTACGAGCAGCACTTC

D gene: .
clone size: once
J gene: TRBJ2-1
V gene: TRBV5-4
CDR3 protein: CASSFGGRVGNEQLF
CDR3 DNA: TGTGCCAGCAGCTTTGGGGGCAGGGTGGGCAATGAGCAATTGTTC

D gene: .
clone size: .
J gene: TRBJ2-7
V gene: TRBV29-1
CDR3 protein: CSPGPEQYF
CDR3 DNA: TGCAGCCCCGGACCAGAGCAGTACTTC

D gene: .
clone size: once
J gene: TRBJ1-6
V gene: TRBV20-1
CDR3 protein: CSARGREYSPLHF
CDR3 DNA: TGCAGTGCTAGAGGGAGGGAGTATTCACCCCTCCATTTT

D gene: TRBD1
clone size: few
J gene: TRBJ1-2
V gene: TRBV9
CDR3 protein: CASSPWQDRANYGYTF
CDR3 DNA: TGTGCCAGCAGCCCCTGGCAGGACAGGGCCAACTATGGCTACACCTTC

D gene: .
clone size: once
J gene: TRBJ2-5
V gene: TRBV20-1
CDR3 protein: CSIAMSGTQYF
CDR3 DNA: TGCAGTATAGCCATGAGTGGGACCCAGTACTTC